Given below is one T cell receptor beta chain in context. The data belong to a study of blood T cell repertoires in COVID-19. Study-wide background: Sites in the United States, Italy and Spain provided acute and convalescent COVID-19 samples. PBMCs, B-cell-depleted T cells, or T cells were the source of the cDNA or gDNA that made up the material.

Germline V gene lookup returns CDR1 SGHTS and CDR2 YDEGEE. Trimming removed 1 base from V and 5 bases from J; junction bases left unmatched: 5. There are 15 residues in the CDR3. Per the original methods: For nucleated cells, counts were estimated from reference gene primer amplification. Sequencing used immunoSEQ multiplex PCR; TCRdb keeps in-frame clones, though not all of them. The V and J calls and clone size are taken from that table; D and trimming were inferred from the DNA. The data hold 200,000 to 300,000 clones, with approximately 86% observed a single time. The clonotype originates from a man aged 30-40 years with active or convalescent COVID-19. The material sequenced was peripheral blood. V is TRBV5-8 and J is TRBJ2-7; 11 nucleotides align to TRBD1. Here the CDR3 reads CASSLQWTGGHEQYF. Here the CDR3 DNA reads TGTGCCAGCAGCTTGCAATGGACAGGGGGCCACGAGCAGTACTTC. Filled out from reference TRBV5-8 and TRBJ2-7, the complete variable domain reads EAGVTQSPTHLIKTRGQQATLRCSPISGHTSVYWYQQALGLGLQFLLWYDEGEERNRGNFPPRFSGRQFPNYSSELNVNALELEDSALYLCASSLQWTGGHEQYFGPGTRLTVT.